Here is one T cell receptor (beta chain) with its context. What it binds is not known. Trimming left V 2 bases short and J 3 bases short, with 12 bases between. The CDR3 runs to 15 residues. CDR1 and CDR2 (germline): SGHTS, YDEGEE. This sample is part of a study of CD8 T cells in Susac syndrome. The authors sequenced TCR beta from blood CD8+ and CD4+ T cells. TEMRA cells were FACS-enriched, while CD8+ and CD4+ T cells were negatively isolated. Random hexamers served to reverse transcribe roughly 0.5 to 1 ug RNA. Amplification of TCR beta CDR3 spanned 54 Vbeta and 13 Jbeta via immunoSEQ multiplex PCR. One entry per CDR3 protein, called by TCRdb with MiXCR from the immunoSEQ multiplex PCR reads. This sample has 160,000 or so distinct CDR3 sequences; just over 90% occur once, and the top ten carry roughly 0.13%. General study findings and limits: The study acknowledged a relatively small number of individuals in its TCR sequencing and HLA analysis.

The sequenced sample consisted of CD4+ T cells from PBMCs. This sequence joins TRBV5-8 and TRBJ1-5; possibly TRBD1 for D (5 bases). The TCR originated in a human donor in good health. CDR3 DNA: TGTGCCAGCAGCTTAGCCGGGACGGTCAATCAGCCCCAGCATTTT. This gives the protein CASSLAGTVNQPQHF.